One and the same sample provided the 22 T cell receptor beta chains below, sequenced in a study of cytomegalovirus exposure and HLA in healthy donors. Using immunoSEQ multiplex PCR, the repertoire was profiled, and TCRdb retains in-frame clones only, with some absent. The table includes 120,000 to 150,000 clones, roughly four fifths detected once. The sequencing sample was made of PBMCs. The source is a woman aged 25-40 years in good health and CMV-seronegative.

This clone was seen only once. The rearrangement uses TRBV5-1 and TRBJ2-1, with 9 positions matching TRBD1. Germline V lookup: CDR1 SGHRS, CDR2 YFSETQ. Trimming removed 6 bases from V and 7 bases from J; junction bases left unmatched: 5. This CDR3 spans 13 amino acids. CDR3 region: CASNRGTGNEQFF. CDR3 bases: TGCGCCAGCAACAGGGGGACAGGGAATGAGCAGTTCTTC. Together with reference TRBV5-1 and TRBJ2-1, the CDR3 gives the full variable domain: KAGVTQTPRYLIKTRGQQVTLSCSPISGHRSVSWYQQTPGQGLQFLFEYFSETQRNKGNFPGRFSGRQFSNSRSEMNVSTLELGDSALYLCASNRGTGNEQFFGPGTRLTVL.

This clone has only one observation. V is TRBV7-2 and J is TRBJ2-3; 16 bases are shared with TRBD2. Germline trimming cut 4 bases from V and 2 bases from J; bases unmatched to any gene: 3. The germline gives CDR1 SGHTA, CDR2 FQGNSA. The CDR3 loop spans 17 amino acids. The DNA for the CDR3 is TGTGCCAGCAGCTGGGGACTAGCGGGGGGGCCCACAGATACGCAGTATTTT. As protein: CASSWGLAGGPTDTQYF. The full variable domain, rest sourced from reference TRBV7-2 and TRBJ2-3, is GAGVSQSPSNKVTEKGKDVELRCDPISGHTALYWYRQSLGQGLEFLIYFQGNSAPDKSGLPSDRFSAERTGGSVSTLTIQRTQQEDSAVYLCASSWGLAGGPTDTQYFGPGTRLTVL.

The rearrangement links TRBV6-5 to TRBJ1-2; 8 nucleotides agree with TRBD1. The CDR3 has 15 amino acids. From germline, CDR1 is MNHEY and CDR2 SVGAGI. Unmatched junction bases numbered 8, after V lost 4 bases and J lost 4 bases. The CDR3 is CASSSNRGYGYGYTF. The DNA of the CDR3 is TGTGCCAGCAGTTCCAACAGGGGGTATGGCTATGGCTACACCTTC.

V and J are TRBV2 and TRBJ1-2; a weak D match, TRBD1 (5 bases). The ends were cut back, 10 bases at V and 4 bases at J, with 10 bases in the middle. CDR1 and CDR2 (germline): SNHLY, FYNNEI. This CDR3 contains 11 residues. CDR3 region: CATGRGYGYTF. The CDR3 DNA follows: TGTGCCACTGGGAGGGGCTATGGCTACACCTTC.

This clone was observed a single time. V gene TRBV18 combines with J gene TRBJ1-4; possible D gene TRBD1, 5 bases. V gave up 6 bases and J gave up 0 bases, with 11 bases separating them. This CDR3 region has 15 residues. Germline loops: CDR1 KGHSH, CDR2 LQKENI. CDR3 protein: CASSRVGATNEKLFF. The DNA for the CDR3 is TGTGCCAGCTCCAGGGTTGGGGCAACTAATGAAAAACTGTTTTTT.

In DNA, the CDR3 is TGTGCCAGCTCAAACATAGCGGGGGGGTACAATGAGCAGTTCTTC. Protein: CASSNIAGGYNEQFF. The chain recombines TRBV18 with TRBJ2-1, with TRBD2 matching 11 bases. This CDR3 spans 15 amino acids. CDR1 is KGHSH and CDR2 is LQKENI in the germline V gene. The J segment lost 4 bases and the V segment lost 5 bases, leaving 4 bases of the junction unmatched. Based on the CDR3 plus reference TRBV18 and TRBJ2-1, the full variable domain is NAGVMQNPRHLVRRRGQEARLRCSPMKGHSHVYWYRQLPEEGLKFMVYLQKENIIDESGMPKERFSAEFPKEGPSILRIQQVVRGDSAAYFCASSNIAGGYNEQFFGPGTRLTVL.

The CDR3 loop is CASGLVPTSLVRDEQFF. CDR3 bases: TGTGCTAGTGGTTTGGTACCAACGTCGCTAGTGAGGGATGAGCAGTTCTTC. The chain has TRBV12-5 and TRBJ2-1; D is possibly TRBD2 (5 bases). V shed 0 bases and J shed 8 bases, with 20 bases lying between them. The germline V gene encodes CDR1 LGHNT and CDR2 FRNRAP. The CDR3 has 17 amino acids.

The chain has TRBV10-3 and TRBJ2-1, with 12 positions matching TRBD2. CDR1 and CDR2 (germline): ENHRY, SYGVKD. The CDR3 is made up of 15 amino acids. The V gene end was trimmed by 4 bases and the J gene end by 8 bases; junction bases not matched to a gene: 6. This chain's CDR3 is CAISVTSGGAYEQFF. In DNA, the CDR3 is TGTGCCATCAGTGTGACTAGCGGGGGAGCCTATGAGCAGTTCTTC.

The V call is TRBV7-7, the J call TRBJ2-5, with 11 bases fitting TRBD2. Germline V gene data show CDR1 as SSHAT and CDR2 as FNYEAQ (reference sequence). The CDR3 covers 16 residues. V lost 5 bases, J lost 3 bases, and 8 bases stayed unmatched. CDR3 sequence (DNA): TGTGCCAGCAGCGCGCAGGGGACTAGCGGAAAAGAGACCCAGTACTTC. This translates into CASSAQGTSGKETQYF. Together with reference TRBV7-7 and TRBJ2-5, the CDR3 gives the full variable domain: GAGVSQSPRYKVTKRGQDVTLRCDPISSHATLYWYQQALGQGPEFLTYFNYEAQPDKSGLPSDRFSAERPEGSISTLTIQRTEQRDSAMYRCASSAQGTSGKETQYFGPGTRLLVL.

The chain recombines TRBV9 with TRBJ1-2; 9 bases are shared with TRBD1. This CDR3 contains 14 residues. From germline, CDR1 is SGDLS and CDR2 YYNGEE. Germline trimming cut 6 bases from V and 4 bases from J; bases unmatched to any gene: 7. The CDR3, as DNA: TGTGCCAGCACCCTACAGGGGGCAAGCTATGGCTACACCTTC. It encodes CASTLQGASYGYTF.

Only one count was recorded for this clone. This rearrangement joins TRBV5-4 to TRBJ1-2, with D maybe TRBD1 (6 bases). Trimming removed 0 bases from V and 6 bases from J, with 9 bases in between. Germline assignment: CDR1 SGHNT and CDR2 YYREEE (reference sequence). The CDR3 has 13 amino acids. CDR3 loop: CASSLDRENGYTF. The CDR3 coding sequence is TGTGCCAGCAGCTTGGACAGGGAAAATGGCTACACCTTC.

The chain is built from TRBV19 and TRBJ2-7; no clear D gene. The CDR3 runs to 13 residues. V lost 0 bases and J 4 bases, leaving 7 bases between the germline ends. Germline V gene sequence: CDR1 LNHDA, CDR2 SQIVND (reference sequence). CDR3 protein: CASSIEPNYEQYF. The CDR3, as DNA: TGTGCCAGTAGTATAGAGCCTAATTACGAGCAGTACTTC.

The genes are TRBV7-9 and TRBJ2-2; no firm D call. Trimming took off 0 bases at V and 5 bases at J, with 7 bases between the two ends. The germline gives CDR1 SEHNR, CDR2 FQNEAQ (reference sequence). The CDR3 covers 14 residues. The CDR3 protein is CASSLAALTGELFF. The CDR3 nucleotides are TGTGCCAGCAGCTTAGCCGCTCTAACCGGGGAGCTGTTTTTT.

The chain uses TRBV6-1 and TRBJ2-7, with D perhaps TRBD2 (5 bases). Trimming removed 5 bases at V and 3 bases at J, with 14 bases between. The length of the CDR3 is 14 residues. From germline, CDR1 is MNHNS and CDR2 SASEGT. CDR3 DNA sequence: TGTGCCAGCAGTTATTCCGGGATACGCTACGAGCAGTACTTC. It is translated as CASSYSGIRYEQYF.

The rearrangement links TRBV6-6 to TRBJ1-5; no clear D gene. This CDR3 spans 14 amino acids. V shed 5 bases and J shed 2 bases, with 10 bases lying between them. The germline V gene has CDR1 MNHNY and CDR2 SVGAGI (reference sequence). The CDR3: CASSPVGGNQPQHF. The CDR3 DNA sequence: TGTGCCAGCAGTCCGGTCGGTGGCAATCAGCCCCAGCATTTT.

The rearrangement uses TRBV6-1 and TRBJ2-1, with 9 bases that match TRBD2. V lost 0 bases to trimming and J lost 5 bases; unmatched junction nucleotides: 5. The CDR3 runs to 16 residues. Germline V gene data show CDR1 as MNHNS and CDR2 as SASEGT. CDR3 in DNA: TGTGCCAGCAGTGAAGCGGCGGGGGGGCCAAACAATGAGCAGTTCTTC. Translated: CASSEAAGGPNNEQFF.

This clone was seen only a few times. J is TRBJ2-7 and V is TRBV12-2; the DNA was not compared with TRBD1, the D call given in the table. TRBV12-2 is assigned pseudogene status. This CDR3 is 13 amino acids long. The CDR3 nucleotides read TGTGCAAGTCGCTCCGACAGGGACCACGAGCAGTACTTC. Its translation: CASRSDRDHEQYF.

The rearrangement links TRBV7-6 to TRBJ2-1, with D maybe TRBD2 (7 bases). V was pared by 1 base and J by 10 bases, with 20 bases between. The CDR3 loop spans 16 amino acids. Germline loops: CDR1 SGHVS, CDR2 FNYEAQ. CDR3 coding DNA: TGTGCCAGCAGCTTAGTTCGGGGGGCCATCCCCTCCGAGCAGTTCTTC. Translating it yields CASSLVRGAIPSEQFF.

The chain has TRBV6-5 and TRBJ1-1; D is undetermined. The germline CDR1 and CDR2 sequences are MNHEY and SVGAGI. The V end lost 10 bases, the J end lost 4 bases, and 19 bases lay between the germline ends. The CDR3 totals 14 residues. CDR3 residues: CATSYSGGITEAFF. The CDR3 nucleotides read TGTGCCACCTCATACTCAGGTGGAATCACTGAAGCTTTCTTT.

V usage is TRBV19 and J usage is TRBJ2-7; TRBD2 aligns across 11 bases. The V segment lost 5 bases and the J segment 3 bases; nucleotides outside the gene matches: 6. Germline values: CDR1 LNHDA, CDR2 SQIVND (reference sequence). This CDR3 is built from 15 residues. CDR3: CASSLGLAEYYEQYF. In nucleotides, the CDR3 is TGTGCCAGTAGTTTGGGACTAGCGGAGTACTACGAGCAGTACTTC. The full variable domain, completed using reference TRBV19 and TRBJ2-7, is DGGITQSPKYLFRKEGQNVTLSCEQNLNHDAMYWYRQDPGQGLRLIYYSQIVNDFQKGDIAEGYSVSREKKESFPLTVTSAQKNPTAFYLCASSLGLAEYYEQYFGPGTRLTVT.

The chain has TRBV11-2 and TRBJ2-5; no clear D. From germline, CDR1 is SGHAT and CDR2 FQNNGV. The CDR3 has 13 residues. Trimming pared 5 bases from V and 3 bases from J, leaving 10 bases between. The CDR3 DNA reads TGTGCCAGCAGCCGGGTACTTAAAGAGACCCAGTACTTC. This codes for CASSRVLKETQYF.

This chain links TRBV29-1 with TRBJ2-5; a possible D gene is TRBD2 (5 bases). The CDR3 runs 11 residues. Germline V gene data show CDR1 as SQVTM and CDR2 as ANQGSEA. The V gene lost 4 bases and the J gene lost 5 bases, with 8 bases spanning the gap. The CDR3 DNA follows: TGCAGCGTTGTTACGGGGGAGACCCAGTACTTC. Translation: CSVVTGETQYF.